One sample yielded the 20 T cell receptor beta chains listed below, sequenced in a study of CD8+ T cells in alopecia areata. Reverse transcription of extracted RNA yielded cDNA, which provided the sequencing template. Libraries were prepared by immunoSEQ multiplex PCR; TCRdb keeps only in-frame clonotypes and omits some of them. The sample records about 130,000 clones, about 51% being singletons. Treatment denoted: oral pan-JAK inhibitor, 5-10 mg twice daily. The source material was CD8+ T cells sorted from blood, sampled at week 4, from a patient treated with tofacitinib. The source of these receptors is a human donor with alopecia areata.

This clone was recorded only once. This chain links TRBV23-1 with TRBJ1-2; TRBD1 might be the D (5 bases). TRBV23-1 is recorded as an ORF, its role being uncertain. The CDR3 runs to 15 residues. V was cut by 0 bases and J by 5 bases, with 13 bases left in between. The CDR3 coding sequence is TGCGCCAGCAGTCAATCGTTGAACAGGACTTATGGCTACACCTTC. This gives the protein CASSQSLNRTYGYTF.

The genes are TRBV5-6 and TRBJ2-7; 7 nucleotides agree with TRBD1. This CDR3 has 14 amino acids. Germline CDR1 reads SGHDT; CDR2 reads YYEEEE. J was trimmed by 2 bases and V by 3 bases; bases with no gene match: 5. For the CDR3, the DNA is TGTGCCAGCAGCTGGGAGACAGGGACCTACGAGCAGTACTTC. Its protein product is CASSWETGTYEQYF. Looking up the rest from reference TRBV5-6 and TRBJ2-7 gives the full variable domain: DAGVTQSPTHLIKTRGQQVTLRCSPKSGHDTVSWYQQALGQGPQFIFQYYEEEERQRGNFPDRFSGHQFPNYSSELNVNALLLGDSALYLCASSWETGTYEQYFGPGTRLTVT.

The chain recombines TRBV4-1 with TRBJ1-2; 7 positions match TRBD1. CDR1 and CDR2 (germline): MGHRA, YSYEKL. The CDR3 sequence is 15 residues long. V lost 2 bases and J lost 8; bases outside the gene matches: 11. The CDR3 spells CASSQRPRDSLGYTF. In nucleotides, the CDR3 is TGCGCCAGCAGCCAAAGACCCCGGGACAGCTTAGGCTACACCTTC.

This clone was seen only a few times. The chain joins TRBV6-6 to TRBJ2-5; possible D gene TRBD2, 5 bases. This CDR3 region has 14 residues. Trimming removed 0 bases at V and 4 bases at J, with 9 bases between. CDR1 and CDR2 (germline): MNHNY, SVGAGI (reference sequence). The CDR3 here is CASSYSGVIETQYF. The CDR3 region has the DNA TGTGCCAGCAGTTACTCCGGGGTCATAGAGACCCAGTACTTC.

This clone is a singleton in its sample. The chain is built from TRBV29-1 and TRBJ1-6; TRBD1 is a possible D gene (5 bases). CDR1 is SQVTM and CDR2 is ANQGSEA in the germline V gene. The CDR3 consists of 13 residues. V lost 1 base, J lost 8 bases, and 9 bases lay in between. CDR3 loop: CSVEGGYDSPLHF. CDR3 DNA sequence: TGCAGCGTTGAAGGGGGGTATGATTCACCCCTCCACTTT.

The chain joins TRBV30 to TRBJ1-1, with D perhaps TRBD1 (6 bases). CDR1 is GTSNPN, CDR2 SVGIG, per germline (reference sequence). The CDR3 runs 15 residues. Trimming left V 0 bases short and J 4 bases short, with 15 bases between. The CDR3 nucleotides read TGTGCCTGGAGTGTGGAGGAAAGGGGGGGCACTGAAGCTTTCTTT. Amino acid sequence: CAWSVEERGGTEAFF.

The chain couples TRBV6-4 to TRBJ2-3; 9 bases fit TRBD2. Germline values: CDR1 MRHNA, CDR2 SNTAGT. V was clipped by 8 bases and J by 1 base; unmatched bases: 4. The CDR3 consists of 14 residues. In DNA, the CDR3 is TGTGCCAGCTCATTAGCGGGGGGCACAGATACGCAGTATTTT. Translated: CASSLAGGTDTQYF.

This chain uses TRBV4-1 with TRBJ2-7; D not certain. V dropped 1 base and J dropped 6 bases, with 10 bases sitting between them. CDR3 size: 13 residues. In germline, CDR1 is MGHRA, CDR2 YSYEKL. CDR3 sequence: CASSQGFVGEQYF. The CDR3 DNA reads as TGCGCCAGCAGCCAAGGATTCGTGGGCGAGCAGTACTTC.

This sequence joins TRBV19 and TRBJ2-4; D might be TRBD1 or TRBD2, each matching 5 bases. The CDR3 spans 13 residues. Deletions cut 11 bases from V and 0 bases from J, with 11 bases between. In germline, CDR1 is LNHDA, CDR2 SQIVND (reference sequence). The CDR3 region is CAGRDPAKNIQYF. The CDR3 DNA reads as TGTGCCGGCCGGGACCCAGCCAAAAACATTCAGTACTTC.

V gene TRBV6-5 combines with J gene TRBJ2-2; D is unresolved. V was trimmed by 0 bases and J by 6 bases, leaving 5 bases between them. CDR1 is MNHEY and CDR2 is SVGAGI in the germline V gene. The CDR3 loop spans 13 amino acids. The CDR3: CASSYSVSGELFF. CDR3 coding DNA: TGTGCCAGCAGTTACTCGGTCTCCGGGGAGCTGTTTTTT.

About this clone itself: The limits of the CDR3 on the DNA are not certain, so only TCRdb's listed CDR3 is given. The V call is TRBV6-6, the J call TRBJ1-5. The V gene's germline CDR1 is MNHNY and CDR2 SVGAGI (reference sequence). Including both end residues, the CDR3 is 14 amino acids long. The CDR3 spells CASILDGSGQPQHF.

CDR3: CAWSGWDRVSYEQYF. CDR3 in DNA: TGTGCCTGGAGTGGGTGGGACAGGGTATCCTACGAGCAGTACTTC. The J gene is TRBJ2-7, the V gene TRBV30, with 9 bases lining up with TRBD1. CDR3 length: 15 residues. With V trimmed by 1 base and J by 1 base, 5 bases remained unmatched. Germline V gene sequence: CDR1 GTSNPN, CDR2 SVGIG (reference sequence).

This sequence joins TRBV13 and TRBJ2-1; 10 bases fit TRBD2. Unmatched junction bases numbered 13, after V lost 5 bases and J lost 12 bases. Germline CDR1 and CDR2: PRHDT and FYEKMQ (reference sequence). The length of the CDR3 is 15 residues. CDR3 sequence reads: CASSPGGLAATGQFF. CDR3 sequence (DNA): TGTGCCAGCAGCCCCGGAGGACTAGCGGCCACAGGGCAGTTCTTC.

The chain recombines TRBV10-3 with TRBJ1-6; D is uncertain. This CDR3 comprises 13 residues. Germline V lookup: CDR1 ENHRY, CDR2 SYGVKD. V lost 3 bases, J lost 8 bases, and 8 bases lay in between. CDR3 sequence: CAISDILDSPLHF. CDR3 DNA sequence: TGTGCCATCAGTGATATTTTGGATTCACCCCTCCACTTT.

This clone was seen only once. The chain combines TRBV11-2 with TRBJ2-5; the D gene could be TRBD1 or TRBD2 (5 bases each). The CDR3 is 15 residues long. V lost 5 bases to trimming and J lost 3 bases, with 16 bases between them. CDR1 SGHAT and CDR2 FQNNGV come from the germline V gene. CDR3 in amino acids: CASSPTWGSEETQYF. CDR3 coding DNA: TGTGCCAGCAGCCCGACGTGGGGGTCTGAAGAGACCCAGTACTTC.

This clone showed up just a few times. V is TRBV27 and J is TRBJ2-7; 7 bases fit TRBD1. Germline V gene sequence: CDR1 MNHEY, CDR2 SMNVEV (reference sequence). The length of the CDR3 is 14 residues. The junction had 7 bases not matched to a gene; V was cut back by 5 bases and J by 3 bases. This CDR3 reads CASSPTGPDYEQYF. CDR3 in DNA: TGTGCCAGCAGTCCGACAGGGCCCGACTACGAGCAGTACTTC.

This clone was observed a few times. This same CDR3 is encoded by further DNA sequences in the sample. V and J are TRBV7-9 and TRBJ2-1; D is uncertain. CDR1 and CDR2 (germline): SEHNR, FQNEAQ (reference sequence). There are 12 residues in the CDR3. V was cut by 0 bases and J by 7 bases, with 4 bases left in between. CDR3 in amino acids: CASSLASNEQFF. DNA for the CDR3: TGTGCCAGCAGCTTAGCGTCAAATGAGCAGTTCTTC.

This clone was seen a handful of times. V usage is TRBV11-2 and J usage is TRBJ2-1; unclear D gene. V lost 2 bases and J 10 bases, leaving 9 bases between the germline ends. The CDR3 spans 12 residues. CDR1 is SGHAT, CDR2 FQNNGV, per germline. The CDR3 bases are TGTGCCAGCAGCTTATCCCGGCTCGAGCAGTTCTTC. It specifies CASSLSRLEQFF. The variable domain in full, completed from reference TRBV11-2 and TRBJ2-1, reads EAGVAQSPRYKIIEKRQSVAFWCNPISGHATLYWYQQILGQGPKLLIQFQNNGVVDDSQLPKDRFSAERLKGVDSTLKIQPAKLEDSAVYLCASSLSRLEQFFGPGTRLTVL.

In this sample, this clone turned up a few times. The CDR3 DNA follows: TGTGCCAGCAGCTTAGACAGGGACACCGGGGAGCTGTTTTTT. Its translation is CASSLDRDTGELFF. The gene calls are TRBV11-2 and TRBJ2-2; perhaps TRBD1 as D (5 bases). The V end was cut by 0 bases, the J end by 3 bases, with 5 bases between. Germline lookup yields CDR1 SGHAT and CDR2 FQNNGV. There are 14 residues in the CDR3.

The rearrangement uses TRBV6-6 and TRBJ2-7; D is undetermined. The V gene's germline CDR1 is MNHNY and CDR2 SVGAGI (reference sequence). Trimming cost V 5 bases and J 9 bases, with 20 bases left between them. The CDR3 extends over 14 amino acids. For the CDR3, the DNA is TGTGCCAGCAGTATAGAACGGGCGGTGACGTGGCAGTACTTC. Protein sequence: CASSIERAVTWQYF.